The source of this TCR beta chain is a study of T cell repertoires in cytomegalovirus infection (dated by TCRdb to the late 2010s). Regarding the complete study: Because public TCR beta signatures pointed to carriage of CMV infection together with the matching HLA type, the HLA type of each donor mattered for the analysis.

This clonotype was detected ten times or more. The clone's antigen remains unknown. Per-base quality was not reported, and no clone a single base away is much larger than it. Measured from the cysteine to the phenylalanine, the CDR3 is 14 residues long. The only DNA kept is the CDR3, 42 bases in frame from the first base. As encoded in the germline V gene, CDR1 is SQVTM while CDR2 is ANQGSEA. V and J lose 4 bases and 2 bases, and a span of 14 bases separates them. For sequencing, an Illumina HiSeq 1500 was employed. TCRdb reanalyzed the raw reads on its own, using fastp at Q25 for trimming and MiXCR for clone calling, and kept in-frame beta chains. Every CDR3 protein is listed once, alongside the most common genes and DNA of its rows. The sample table contains about 240,000 distinct CDR3 sequences; only one count was recorded for approximately 7% of them. The ten largest make up roughly 6.5% of the sample.

Broad study findings and their caveats: The ex vivo response was dominated by HLA-C-restricted CMV-specific TCR beta clonotypes, which also provided the single most frequent clonotype in two of eight donors. In both this cohort and an independent cohort of 352 donors, the cumulative frequency of public TCR beta family members distinguished carriers of CMV infection plus the relevant HLA type.

The sample taken for sequencing was PBMCs. The rearranged chain carries TRBV29-1 and TRBJ1-1; the D gene identity is not certain. The receptor was derived from a human donor in good health (CMV status not recorded). Some clones in this sample may be carry-over from other donors' samples. The DNA reads TGCAGCGTTGTCCCCTCGAACCTAAACACTGAAGCTTTCTTT. This sequence encodes CSVVPSNLNTEAFF. Reference TRBV29-1 and TRBJ1-1 genes cover what lies past the CDR3, so the full variable domain is SAVISQKPSRDICQRGTSLTIQCQVDSQVTMMFWYRQQPGQSLTLIATANQGSEATYESGFVIDKFPISRPNLTFSTLTVSNMSPEDSSIYLCSVVPSNLNTEAFFGQGTRLTVV.